These 32 T cell receptor beta chains came from one sample sequenced in a study of control samples from healthy donors and cancer patients. The repertoire was sequenced with immunoSEQ multiplex PCR; TCRdb's copy has only in-frame clones and lacks some. Here the sample spans 90,000 to 120,000 clones, 70% to 85% being singletons. The sample was blood. The receptor source for this set is a young man in good health.

In its sample, this clone was seen a few times. The chain couples TRBV27 to TRBJ1-6; no reliable D call. CDR3 length: 14 amino acids. Germline lookup yields CDR1 MNHEY and CDR2 SMNVEV (reference sequence). V gave up 0 bases and J gave up 7 bases, with 7 bases separating them. The CDR3 DNA is TGTGCCAGCAGTTTATCGTTCCAGAATTCACCCCTCCACTTT. Translating gives CASSLSFQNSPLHF.

The chain recombines TRBV6-6 with TRBJ1-1, with TRBD1 matching over 8 bases. This CDR3 spans 14 amino acids. Germline V gene sequence: CDR1 MNHNY, CDR2 SVGAGI (reference sequence). Losses at the gene ends were 5 bases for V and 3 bases for J; bases not matched to a gene: 5. As DNA, the CDR3 is TGTGCCAGCAGTGCCCGGGACAGGCACACTGAAGCTTTCTTT. Its protein product is CASSARDRHTEAFF.

This clone was seen just once. The V gene is TRBV6-2 or TRBV6-3, the J gene TRBJ1-5; 9 bases agree with TRBD1. V dropped 8 bases and J dropped 4; count of bases not matched to a gene: 6. The CDR3 spans 14 residues. Germline assignment: CDR1 MNHEY and CDR2 SVGEGT. The CDR3 nucleotides read TGTGCCAGCTGCCTGACAGGGGGAAATCAGCCCCAGCATTTT. It specifies CASCLTGGNQPQHF.

J is TRBJ1-2 and V is TRBV5-4, with 7 bases aligning to TRBD1. Trimming removed 5 bases from V and 2 bases from J; junction bases left unmatched: 6. CDR1 and CDR2 (germline): SGHNT, YYREEE (reference sequence). This CDR3 is built from 14 residues. The DNA for the CDR3 is TGTGCCAGCAGGGAGGAGGGACAGAACTATGGCTACACCTTC. Amino acids: CASREEGQNYGYTF.

The chain combines TRBV11-2 with TRBJ2-3, with no clear D. The V gene lost 5 bases and the J gene lost 0 bases, with 3 bases spanning the gap. The CDR3 extends over 12 amino acids. Germline-derived CDR1 and CDR2 are SGHAT and FQNNGV. The CDR3 DNA follows: TGTGCCAGCAGCAAAAGCACAGATACGCAGTATTTT. Translated, it gives CASSKSTDTQYF.

This chain connects TRBV25-1 to TRBJ2-1, with 9 bases matching TRBD2. V gave up 3 bases and J gave up 6 bases; unmatched junction bases: 9. Germline V gene sequence: CDR1 MGHDK, CDR2 SYGVNS. The CDR3 is 16 residues long. CDR3 bases: TGTGCCAGCAGTGATCCGCGGGGGGGCCTTCCCAATGAGCAGTTCTTC. It is translated as CASSDPRGGLPNEQFF. Based on the CDR3 plus reference TRBV25-1 and TRBJ2-1, the full variable domain is EADIYQTPRYLVIGTGKKITLECSQTMGHDKMYWYQQDPGMELHLIHYSYGVNSTEKGDLSSESTVSRIRTEHFPLTLESARPSHTSQYLCASSDPRGGLPNEQFFGPGTRLTVL.

This clone was observed a few times. The genes are TRBV4-3 and TRBJ1-5; 11 bases map to TRBD1. Germline V lookup: CDR1 LGHNA, CDR2 YSLEER. V lost 5 bases, J lost 9 bases, and 6 bases stayed unmatched. The CDR3 consists of 14 residues. The CDR3 DNA reads as TGCGCCAGCAGCGATGGACAGGGGGCCCGGCCCCAGCATTTT. As protein: CASSDGQGARPQHF.

The chain has TRBV6-5 and TRBJ1-2; no clear D gene. The CDR3 totals 15 residues. V was pared by 2 bases and J by 2 bases, with 12 bases between. Per the germline V gene, CDR1 is MNHEY and CDR2 is SVGAGI. In DNA, the CDR3 is TGTGCCAGCAGTTACCAGATGATTGGGAACTATGGCTACACCTTC. It encodes CASSYQMIGNYGYTF.

This sequence joins TRBV18 and TRBJ1-1, with 7 bases identical to TRBD1. This CDR3 spans 12 amino acids. J lost 8 bases, V lost 6 bases, and 6 bases had no gene match. Germline V gene lookup returns CDR1 KGHSH and CDR2 LQKENI. CDR3 protein: CASSPRTGEAFF. The CDR3 bases are TGTGCCAGCTCGCCCCGGACAGGAGAAGCTTTCTTT.

To note about this clone: The sample has other DNA sequences that encode this CDR3 too. The gene calls are TRBV24-1 and TRBJ2-3; D is perhaps TRBD1 (5 bases). The CDR3 has 13 residues. Germline CDR1 KGHDR, CDR2 SFDVKD. Trimming left V 4 bases short and J 1 base short, with 5 bases between. CDR3 sequence reads: CATSEGGTDTQYF. The CDR3 region has the DNA TGTGCCACCAGTGAAGGGGGCACAGATACGCAGTATTTT.

The chain couples TRBV27 to TRBJ1-3, with 9 bases aligning to TRBD1. The trim removed 4 bases at V and 6 bases at J, leaving 7 bases unmatched. The germline CDR1 and CDR2 sequences are MNHEY and SMNVEV (reference sequence). CDR3 size: 15 residues. DNA of the CDR3: TGTGCCAGCAGTTCGGACAGGGGCCATGCAAACACCATATATTTT. Its protein product is CASSSDRGHANTIYF.

The rearrangement links TRBV24-1 to TRBJ1-2; D might be TRBD1 (5 bases). The CDR3 is made up of 12 amino acids. The germline V gene encodes CDR1 KGHDR and CDR2 SFDVKD. V lost 7 bases, J lost 10 bases, and 15 bases lay in between. The DNA for the CDR3 is TGTGCCACCAGCCAGCCCGGGGGAGACTACACCTTC. Translating it yields CATSQPGGDYTF.

This clone has ten or more counts. This chain connects TRBV30 to TRBJ2-1; 8 nucleotides match TRBD1. The CDR3 consists of 12 residues. Trimming cost V 2 bases and J 8 bases; bases outside gene matches: 2. The V gene's germline CDR1 is GTSNPN and CDR2 SVGIG (reference sequence). In DNA, the CDR3 is TGTGCCTGGAGTCTACAGGGGGATGAGCAGTTCTTC. This sequence encodes CAWSLQGDEQFF. The full variable domain, in which reference TRBV30 and TRBJ2-1 provide the parts outside the CDR3, is SQTIHQWPATLVQPVGSPLSLECTVEGTSNPNLYWYRQAAGRGLQLLFYSVGIGQISSEVPQNLSASRPQDRQFILSSKKLLLSDSGFYLCAWSLQGDEQFFGPGTRLTVL.

This clone was seen only a few times. The genes are TRBV5-1 and TRBJ2-7; 7 bases agree with TRBD1. Germline lookup yields CDR1 SGHRS and CDR2 YFSETQ. Trimming took 0 bases from V and 5 from J; bases not matched to a gene: 8. The CDR3 totals 15 residues. The CDR3 DNA sequence: TGCGCCAGCAGCTTGGCCGGGACAGCTTTCCACGAGCAGTACTTC. Residues: CASSLAGTAFHEQYF.

The chain links TRBV25-1 to TRBJ1-1; D remains unclear. Germline CDR1 is MGHDK and CDR2 is SYGVNS. The V gene lost 5 bases and the J gene lost 2 bases, with 6 bases spanning the gap. The CDR3 runs to 12 residues. The CDR3 region has the DNA TGTGCCAGCAGTTTCATAAACACTGAAGCTTTCTTT. Its protein product is CASSFINTEAFF.

This clone was counted a single time. The chain has TRBV6-6 and TRBJ1-1, with TRBD1 matching 7 bases. V lost 5 bases to trimming and J lost 0 bases; unmatched junction nucleotides: 3. The V gene's germline CDR1 is MNHNY and CDR2 SVGAGI (reference sequence). The CDR3 has 14 amino acids. CDR3 in amino acids: CASSTGTVNTEAFF. The CDR3 DNA follows: TGTGCCAGCAGTACCGGGACAGTGAACACTGAAGCTTTCTTT.

The chain is built from TRBV14 and TRBJ1-4, with 7 bases identical to TRBD1. V was pared by 1 base and J by 5 bases, with 10 bases of the junction left unmatched. This CDR3 region has 17 residues. CDR1 is SGHDN, CDR2 FVKESK, per germline. CDR3 in DNA: TGTGCCAGCAGCCAAGTTAGGACAGGCGACCACAATGAAAAACTGTTTTTT. Amino acids: CASSQVRTGDHNEKLFF.

This clone was recorded a few times. The gene calls are TRBV3-1 (or the pseudogene TRBV3-2) and TRBJ2-5; D not resolved. Germline V gene sequence: CDR1 LGHDT, CDR2 YNNKEL (reference sequence). V lost 3 bases to trimming and J lost 2 bases, with 10 bases between them. The CDR3 runs to 14 residues. As DNA, the CDR3 is TGTGCCAGCAGCCATTGGACGCCACAAGAGACCCAGTACTTC. Translation: CASSHWTPQETQYF.

The J gene is TRBJ1-5, the V gene TRBV27; tentative D call: TRBD1 (5 bases). CDR3 size: 14 residues. CDR1 is MNHEY, CDR2 SMNVEV, per germline (reference sequence). Trimming removed 6 bases at V and 7 bases at J, with 16 bases between. CDR3 bases: TGTGCCAGCAGAATCCAGGGCGGCGGGCAGCCCCAGCATTTT. This sequence encodes CASRIQGGGQPQHF.

The chain couples TRBV19 to TRBJ2-1; 7 nucleotides align to TRBD1. This CDR3 spans 15 amino acids. Germline trimming cut 6 bases from V and 3 bases from J; bases unmatched to any gene: 8. Per germline, CDR1 LNHDA and CDR2 SQIVND (reference sequence). CDR3 region: CASRKKGAIYNEQFF. CDR3 nucleotides: TGTGCCAGTAGGAAAAAGGGGGCTATCTACAATGAGCAGTTCTTC.

J is TRBJ1-4 and V is TRBV2, with D unclear. CDR3 length: 11 residues. Trimming took 5 bases from V and 11 from J, leaving 9 bases between them. The germline V gene has CDR1 SNHLY and CDR2 FYNNEI. The CDR3 DNA sequence: TGTGCCAGCAGTACCTTGGGGAAACTGTTTTTT. This encodes CASSTLGKLFF.

This chain connects TRBV6-5 to TRBJ2-7; TRBD1 aligns across 12 bases. The CDR3 loop spans 14 amino acids. Germline V gives CDR1 MNHEY, CDR2 SVGAGI. Trimming at V came to 5 bases and at J to 6 bases, leaving 5 bases not matched to a gene. CDR3 nucleotide sequence: TGTGCCAGCAGTCCGGGACAGGGGGCGCGCGAGCAGTACTTC. This gives the protein CASSPGQGAREQYF.

In its sample, this clone was seen many times. The rearrangement uses TRBV5-4 and TRBJ1-2; D unclear. Germline CDR1 and CDR2: SGHNT and YYREEE (reference sequence). The CDR3 loop spans 15 amino acids. With 0 bases removed from V and 5 bases from J, the gap between germline ends came to 14 bases. CDR3 nucleotides: TGTGCCAGCAGCTTGGCGGGCACCCAACGGTATGGCTACACCTTC. The encoded protein is CASSLAGTQRYGYTF.

The V call is TRBV7-9, the J call TRBJ2-3, with 8 bases aligning to TRBD2. This CDR3 is built from 15 residues. J was trimmed by 5 bases and V by 3 bases; bases with no gene match: 7. CDR1 is SEHNR, CDR2 FQNEAQ, per germline (reference sequence). CDR3 nucleotides: TGTGCCAGCAGCTTCTGGCGGGGGGCCAGAGATACGCAGTATTTT. Amino acid sequence: CASSFWRGARDTQYF.

V usage is TRBV28 and J usage is TRBJ2-5; 10 bases match TRBD2. V lost 4 bases and J lost 1; bases outside the gene matches: 6. Germline V gives CDR1 MDHEN, CDR2 SYDVKM. The CDR3 contains 16 residues. The CDR3 reads CASSSPLAGIQETQYF. The CDR3 DNA sequence: TGTGCCAGCAGTTCACCACTAGCGGGGATCCAAGAGACCCAGTACTTC.

The chain has TRBV9 and TRBJ2-2; D assignment may be TRBD1 or TRBD2 (6 bases each). Germline V lookup: CDR1 SGDLS, CDR2 YYNGEE. This CDR3 has 14 amino acids. With 0 bases removed from V and 6 bases from J, the gap between germline ends came to 9 bases. The CDR3 coding sequence is TGTGCCAGCAGCGTAGGGGGGGCCCCCGGGGAGCTGTTTTTT. Amino acid sequence: CASSVGGAPGELFF.

The chain carries TRBV4-3 and TRBJ1-3; D remains ambiguous. Germline assignment: CDR1 LGHNA and CDR2 YSLEER. The ends were cut back, 0 bases at V and 4 bases at J, with 10 bases in the middle. The CDR3 runs 15 residues. The CDR3 nucleotides read TGCGCCAGCAGCCAAGATTCCGGGAGAGGAAACACCATATATTTT. Protein product: CASSQDSGRGNTIYF.

The chain carries TRBV5-1 and TRBJ2-3; TRBD2 aligns across 11 bases. The germline V gene encodes CDR1 SGHRS and CDR2 YFSETQ. With 1 base clipped from V and 6 bases from J, the junction kept 10 bases outside the gene matches. This CDR3 spans 17 amino acids. In nucleotides, the CDR3 is TGCGCCAGCAGCTTGTCTCGAACTAGCGGGGGAGAGGATACGCAGTATTTT. This sequence encodes CASSLSRTSGGEDTQYF.

Remarks on this clone: It is unclear where the CDR3 begins or ends on the DNA, so no DNA is shown, and the CDR3 is as TCRdb lists it. The chain is built from TRBV25-1 and TRBJ2-7; the table calls TRBD2, which could not be checked here. From germline, CDR1 is MGHDK and CDR2 SYGVNS. The CDR3 totals 17 residues, both ends included. The CDR3 sequence: CASSSSTSGGASYEQYF.

The genes are TRBV6-5 and TRBJ1-5, with 7 bases fitting TRBD1. The CDR3 loop spans 15 amino acids. With V trimmed by 10 bases and J by 0 bases, 9 bases remained unmatched. CDR1 and CDR2 (germline): MNHEY, SVGAGI. CDR3 protein: CATSRAGGSNQPQHF. CDR3 DNA sequence: TGTGCCACCTCGCGGGCAGGGGGTAGCAATCAGCCCCAGCATTTT.

The chain has TRBV6-1 and TRBJ2-7; D call uncertain. V gave up 3 bases and J gave up 2 bases, with 5 bases separating them. Germline lookup yields CDR1 MNHNS and CDR2 SASEGT. The CDR3 consists of 12 residues. In DNA, the CDR3 is TGTGCCAGCAGTGAGCAGGCCTACGAGCAGTACGTC. It yields the protein CASSEQAYEQYV.

The gene calls are TRBV11-2 and TRBJ2-2; 7 nucleotides match TRBD2. The V gene's germline CDR1 is SGHAT and CDR2 FQNNGV. CDR3 length: 18 amino acids. The trim removed 2 bases at V and 2 bases at J, leaving 11 bases unmatched. The CDR3 here is CASSLWGERDGNTGELFF. The CDR3 nucleotides are TGTGCCAGCAGCTTATGGGGGGAGCGGGACGGCAACACCGGGGAGCTGTTTTTT.